The present T cell receptor beta chain was sequenced within a study of cytomegalovirus exposure and HLA in healthy donors. Study summary: Earlier, 150 million to 200 million T cells were analyzed, and fewer than 120 million unique TCR beta sequences were found among them. Regarding the study as a whole: CMV serostatus was the only immune exposure information that was available. Most TCR beta V segments were productive about 87% or about 30% of the time in an earlier analysis. Indistinguishability led to the exclusion of some V segments, TRBV6-2 and TRBV6-3 included.

Germline V gene lookup returns CDR1 SGHRS and CDR2 YFSETQ. CDR3 size: 13 residues. With 0 bases removed from V and 7 bases from J, the gap between germline ends came to 11 bases. Regarding this clone: Its target is unknown.

This PCR relied on a set of 60 Vbeta primers and 13 Jbeta primers. TCRdb's copy holds only in-frame clones and misses some; the assay was immunoSEQ multiplex PCR. In the table there are 150,000 to 200,000 clones, about 75% of which are singletons. The specimen sequenced was PBMCs. This clonotype was sampled from a female donor in good health and CMV-seronegative. The chain combines TRBV5-1 with TRBJ2-7; the D gene is possibly TRBD2 (5 bases). The CDR3 DNA follows: TGCGCCAGCAGCTTGGCCGCCCGAGGGGAGCAGTACTTC. Amino acid sequence: CASSLAARGEQYF.